This T cell receptor beta chain was profiled in a study of blood T cell repertoires in COVID-19. Study overall: COVID-19 samples from acute and convalescent phases originated in the United States, Italy and Spain. From T cells, B-cell-depleted T cells, or PBMCs came the material, which was cDNA or gDNA.

Germline values: CDR1 SGHRS, CDR2 YFSETQ. The CDR3 covers 15 residues. Losses at the gene ends were 1 base for V and 2 bases for J; bases not matched to a gene: 4. Per the original methods: Nucleated cell counts were estimated from reference gene primer amplification. The table came from immunoSEQ multiplex PCR; TCRdb's copy has only in-frame clones and leaves some out. V and J calls and clone size come straight from that table; D and trimming were deduced from the DNA. Here the sample spans 160,000 or so clones, approximately 79% being singletons. Source material: peripheral blood. The gene calls are TRBV5-1 and TRBJ2-7, with 9 bases matching TRBD1. The receptor comes from a woman aged 80 or over with acute or convalescent COVID-19. For the CDR3, the DNA is TGCGCCAGCAGCTTGTCTGGGACAGGGACCTACGAGCAGTACTTC. It codes for CASSLSGTGTYEQYF.